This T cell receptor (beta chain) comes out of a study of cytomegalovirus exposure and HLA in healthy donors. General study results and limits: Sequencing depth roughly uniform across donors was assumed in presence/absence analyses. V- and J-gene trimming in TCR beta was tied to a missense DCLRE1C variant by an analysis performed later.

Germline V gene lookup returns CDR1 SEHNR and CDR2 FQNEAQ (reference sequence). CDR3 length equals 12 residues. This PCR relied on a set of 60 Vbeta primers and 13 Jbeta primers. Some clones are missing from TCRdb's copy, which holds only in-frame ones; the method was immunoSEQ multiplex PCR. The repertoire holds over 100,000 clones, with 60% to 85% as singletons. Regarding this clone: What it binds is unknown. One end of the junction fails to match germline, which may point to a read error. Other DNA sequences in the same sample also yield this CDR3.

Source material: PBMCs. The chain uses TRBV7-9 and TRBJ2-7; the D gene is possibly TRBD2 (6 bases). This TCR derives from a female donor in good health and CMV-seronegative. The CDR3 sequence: CSSSLGGYEQYF. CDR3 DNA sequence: TGTTCCAGCAGCTTAGGAGGGTACGAGCAGTACTTC.